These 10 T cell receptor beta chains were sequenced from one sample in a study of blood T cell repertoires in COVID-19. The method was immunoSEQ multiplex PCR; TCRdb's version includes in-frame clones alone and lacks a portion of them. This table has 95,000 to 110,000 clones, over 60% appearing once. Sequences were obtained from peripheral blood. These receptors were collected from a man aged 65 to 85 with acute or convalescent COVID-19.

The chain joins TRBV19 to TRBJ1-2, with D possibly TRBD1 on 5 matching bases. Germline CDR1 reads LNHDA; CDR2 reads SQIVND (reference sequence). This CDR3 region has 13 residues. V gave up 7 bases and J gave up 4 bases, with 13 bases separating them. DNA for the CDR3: TGTGCCAGTATGGCCCAAACAGGCTATGGCTACACCTTC. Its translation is CASMAQTGYGYTF.

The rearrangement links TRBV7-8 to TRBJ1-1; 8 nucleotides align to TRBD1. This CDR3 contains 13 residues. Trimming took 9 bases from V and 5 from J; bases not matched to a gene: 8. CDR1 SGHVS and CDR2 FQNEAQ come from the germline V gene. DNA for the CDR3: TGTGCCAGTACGCGGACAGGGTGGACTGAAGCTTTCTTT. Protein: CASTRTGWTEAFF.

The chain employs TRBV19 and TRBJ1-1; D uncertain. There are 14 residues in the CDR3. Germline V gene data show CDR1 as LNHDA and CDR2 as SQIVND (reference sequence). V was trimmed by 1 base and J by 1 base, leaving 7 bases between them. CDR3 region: CASSIGASNTEAFF. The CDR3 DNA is TGTGCCAGTAGTATAGGAGCTTCGAACACTGAAGCTTTCTTT. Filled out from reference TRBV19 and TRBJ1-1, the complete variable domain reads DGGITQSPKYLFRKEGQNVTLSCEQNLNHDAMYWYRQDPGQGLRLIYYSQIVNDFQKGDIAEGYSVSREKKESFPLTVTSAQKNPTAFYLCASSIGASNTEAFFGQGTRLTVV.

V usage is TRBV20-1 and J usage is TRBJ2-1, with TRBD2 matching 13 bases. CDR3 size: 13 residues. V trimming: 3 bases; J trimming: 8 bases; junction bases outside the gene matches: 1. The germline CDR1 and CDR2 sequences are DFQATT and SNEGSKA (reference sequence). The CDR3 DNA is TGCAGTGCTAGTGGACTAGCGGGGGATGAGCAGTTCTTC. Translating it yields CSASGLAGDEQFF.

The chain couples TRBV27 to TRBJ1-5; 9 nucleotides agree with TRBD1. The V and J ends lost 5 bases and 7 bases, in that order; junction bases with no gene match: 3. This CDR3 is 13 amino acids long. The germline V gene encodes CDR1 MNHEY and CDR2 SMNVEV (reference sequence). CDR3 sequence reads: CASSDRGGQPQHF. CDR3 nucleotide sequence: TGTGCCAGCAGTGACAGGGGGGGCCAGCCCCAGCATTTT.

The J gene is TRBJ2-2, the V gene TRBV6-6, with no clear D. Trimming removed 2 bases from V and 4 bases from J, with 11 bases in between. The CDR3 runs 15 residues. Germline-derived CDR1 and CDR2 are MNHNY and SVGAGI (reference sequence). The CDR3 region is CASSYTLEVTGELFF. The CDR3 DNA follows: TGTGCCAGCAGTTACACCCTCGAGGTCACCGGGGAGCTGTTTTTT.

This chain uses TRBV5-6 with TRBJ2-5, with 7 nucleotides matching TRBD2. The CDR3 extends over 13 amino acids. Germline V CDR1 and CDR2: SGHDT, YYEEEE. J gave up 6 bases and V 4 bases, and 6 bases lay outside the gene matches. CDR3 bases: TGTGCCAGCAGCATCGGACTAGACCAGACCCAGTACTTC. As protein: CASSIGLDQTQYF.

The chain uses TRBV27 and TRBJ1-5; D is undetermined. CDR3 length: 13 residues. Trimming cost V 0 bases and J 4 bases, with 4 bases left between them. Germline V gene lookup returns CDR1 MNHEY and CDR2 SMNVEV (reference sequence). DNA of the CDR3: TGTGCCAGCAGTTTATCAGCGAATCAGCCCCAGCATTTT. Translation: CASSLSANQPQHF.

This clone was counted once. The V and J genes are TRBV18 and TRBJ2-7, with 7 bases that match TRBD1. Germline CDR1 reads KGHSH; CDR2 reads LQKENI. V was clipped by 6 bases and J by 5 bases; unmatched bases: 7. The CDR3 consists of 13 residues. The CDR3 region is CASSRDRANEQYF. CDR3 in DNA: TGTGCCAGCTCTCGAGACAGGGCCAACGAGCAGTACTTC. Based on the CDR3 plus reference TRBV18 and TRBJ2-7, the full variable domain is NAGVMQNPRHLVRRRGQEARLRCSPMKGHSHVYWYRQLPEEGLKFMVYLQKENIIDESGMPKERFSAEFPKEGPSILRIQQVVRGDSAAYFCASSRDRANEQYFGPGTRLTVT.

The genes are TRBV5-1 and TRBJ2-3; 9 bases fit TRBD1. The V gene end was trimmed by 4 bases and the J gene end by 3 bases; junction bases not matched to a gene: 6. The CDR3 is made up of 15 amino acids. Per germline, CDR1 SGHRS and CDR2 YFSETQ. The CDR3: CASSIQGAGTDTQYF. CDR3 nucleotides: TGCGCCAGCAGCATACAGGGGGCAGGGACAGATACGCAGTATTTT.